Listed below are T cell receptor beta chains from one sample, sequenced in a study of shared clonotypes between healthy human individuals. Measured with immunoSEQ multiplex PCR; TCRdb has only the in-frame clones, and not every one. The repertoire consists of 2 million to 3 million clones, with 80% to 95% occurring once and the leading ten covering about 0.34%. Sequencing was done on a sample of naive CD4+ T cells from PBMCs. These receptors all stem from a man between 18 and 35 years old in good health. Some clones in this sample may be carry-over from other donors' samples. Each CDR3 is given with its conserved first and last residue. D genes are given only for firm matches. Expanded clones are given a class, and other clones once, few, many or no size at all.

J | V | size | D | DNA | CDR3
TRBJ2-1 | TRBV30 | . | TRBD1 | TGTGCCTGGAGCCCCGGGACAGGGAGCTACAATGAGCAGTTCTTC | CAWSPGTGSYNEQFF
TRBJ2-7 | TRBV5-1 | . | TRBD2 | TGCGCCAGCAGCCCGGGACTAGCGTTCTCCTACGAGCAGTACTTC | CASSPGLAFSYEQYF
TRBJ2-7 | TRBV5-1 | once | . | TGCGCCAGCAGCTTGGTATCTCAGAATTCCTACGAGCAGTACTTC | CASSLVSQNSYEQYF
TRBJ1-2 | TRBV6-5 | once | TRBD1 | TGTGCCAGCAGGACCAGGGGGAATGGCTACACCTTC | CASRTRGNGYTF
TRBJ2-7 | TRBV5-1 | . | TRBD1 | TGCGCCAGCAGCCTTCGAACAGGGGGCTCCTACGAGCAGTACTTC | CASSLRTGGSYEQYF
TRBJ2-2 | TRBV7-3 | . | . | TGTGCCAGCAGCACCACCGACGTGGCTACCGGGGAGCTGTTTTTT | CASSTTDVATGELFF
TRBJ2-3 | TRBV28 | . | . | TGTGCCAGCAGTTTGCCCAGTCGATCAGATACGCAGTATTTT | CASSLPSRSDTQYF
TRBJ2-6 | TRBV30 | . | TRBD1 | TGTGCCTGGAGTGTACTTCGGACAGGACGCTCTGGGGCCAACGTCCTGACTTTC | CAWSVLRTGRSGANVLTF
TRBJ2-3 | TRBV5-1 | . | . | TGCGCCAGCAGCCGCCCTTGGGGGTCTGAAGATACGCAGTATTTT | CASSRPWGSEDTQYF
TRBJ2-2 | TRBV10-3 | . | TRBD1 | TGTGCCATCAGACCACAGGGGGGCACCGGGGAGCTGTTTTTT | CAIRPQGGTGELFF
TRBJ2-3 | TRBV9 | once | TRBD2 | TGTGCCAGCAGCGTAGCACCCGGACTAGTTGGTGGGCCCGGTACGCAGTATTTT | CASSVAPGLVGGPGTQYF
TRBJ1-4 | TRBV9 | . | . | TGTGCCAGCAGCGATCGTCTGATCGCAGGGGTGGGAAAACTGTTTTTT | CASSDRLIAGVGKLFF
TRBJ2-3 | TRBV18 | once | . | TGTGCCAGCTCACAGGGAGGCACAGATACGCAGTATTTT | CASSQGGTDTQYF
TRBJ2-6 | TRBV19 | once | . | TGTGCCAGTAGTATATCGGGGGCCCGCTCTGGGGCCAACGTCCTGACTTTC | CASSISGARSGANVLTF
TRBJ1-5 | TRBV10-1 | . | . | TGCGCCAGCAGCGGGACCTTAAATCAGCCCCAGCATTTT | CASSGTLNQPQHF
TRBJ2-1 | TRBV6-6 | . | . | TGTGCCAGCAGTTACGACGGGAGAGGGTACAATGAGCAGTTCTTC | CASSYDGRGYNEQFF
TRBJ2-1 | TRBV10-3 | . | . | TGTGCCATCAGTGCGGAGCGGGACAGCAATGAGCAGTTCTTC | CAISAERDSNEQFF
TRBJ2-1 | TRBV23-1 | . | TRBD1 | TGCGCCAGCAGTCGCAACAGGGGGCTAGGTTACAATGAGCAGTTCTTC | CASSRNRGLGYNEQFF
TRBJ2-2 | TRBV5-1 | . | . | TGCGCCAGCAGCACACGAACTAGTTCCAACACCGGGGAGCTGTTTTTT | CASSTRTSSNTGELFF
TRBJ1-4 | TRBV18 | once | TRBD1 | TGTGCCAGCTCACAAAGACAGGGCGATGAAAAACTGTTTTTT | CASSQRQGDEKLFF
TRBJ2-3 | TRBV10-1 | . | . | TGCGCCAGCAGTGGGCAGGAGTGGGACACAGATACGCAGTATTTT | CASSGQEWDTDTQYF
TRBJ1-2 | TRBV25-1 | . | . | TGTGCCAGCAGTGAAGGTTATGGGCTCTATGGCTACACCTTC | CASSEGYGLYGYTF
TRBJ2-7 | TRBV28 | . | . | TGTGCCAGCAGTTCCTGGAGTCAAGCCTACGAGCAGTACTTC | CASSSWSQAYEQYF
TRBJ1-3 | TRBV4-2 | . | . | TGTGCCAGCAGCCAAGGACAGGCCTCCTCTGGAAACACCATATATTTT | CASSQGQASSGNTIYF
TRBJ2-7 | TRBV6-6 | . | . | TGTGCCAGCAGTTGGGGCTACGGAAGCTCCTACGAGCAGTACTTC | CASSWGYGSSYEQYF
TRBJ2-7 | TRBV10-2 | . | . | TGCGCCAGCAGAGGAAGGGCTCCGGCCGAGCAGTACTTC | CASRGRAPAEQYF
TRBJ2-3 | TRBV21-1 | . | . | TGTGCCAGCAGCAGAACTTTCCGGGACAGGGCCTACTCCACAGATACGCAGTATTTT | CASSRTFRDRAYSTDTQYF
TRBJ2-7 | TRBV9 | . | . | TGTGCCAGCAGCGTATCGTTCGGGACGAGGGAGCAGTACTTC | CASSVSFGTREQYF
TRBJ2-5 | TRBV15 | . | TRBD1 | TGTGCCACCAGTCCCACCGGGACAGGAAACCAAGAGACCCAGTACTTC | CATSPTGTGNQETQYF
TRBJ1-1 | TRBV7-2 | . | . | TGTGCCAGCAGCTCATTATGGGGCGAAGCTTTCTTT | CASSSLWGEAFF
TRBJ1-1 | TRBV18 | once | . | TGTGCCAGCTCACCACGGGGGGTTAGCACTGAAGCTTTCTTT | CASSPRGVSTEAFF
TRBJ2-2 | TRBV27 | . | . | TGTGCCAGCAGGGCAGGGTCCCCCCGCAACACCGGGGAGCTGTTTTTT | CASRAGSPRNTGELFF
TRBJ1-1 | TRBV5-1 | . | . | TGCGCCAGCAGCGCCGATCCAAACACTGAAGCTTTCTTT | CASSADPNTEAFF
TRBJ1-3 | TRBV27 | . | . | TGTGCCAGCAGTCCGAGAAACAACAGGGCTGCGGGAAACACCATATATTTT | CASSPRNNRAAGNTIYF
TRBJ1-1 | TRBV11-3 | . | TRBD1 | TGTGCCAGCAGCTTGACAGGGGGCACTGAAGCTTTCTTT | CASSLTGGTEAFF
TRBJ1-1 | TRBV19 | . | . | TGTGCCAGTAGCGGACCGGGTCATATTGAAGCTTTCTTT | CASSGPGHIEAFF
TRBJ2-1 | TRBV2 | . | . | TGTGCCAGCAGTGAAGCGCTTCCGGGACTCCCGGAGGGGTTAGAGCAGTTCTTC | CASSEALPGLPEGLEQFF
TRBJ1-4 | TRBV28 | . | . | TGTGCCAGCAGTTCTAGACCGATAGCCGGGGAAAAACTGTTTTTT | CASSSRPIAGEKLFF
TRBJ2-5 | TRBV19 | . | . | TGTGCCAGTAGTACCGGGGACTGGGAGACCCAGTACTTC | CASSTGDWETQYF
TRBJ2-3 | TRBV15 | . | . | TGTGCCACACGAGGTCCCTCTGGCACAGATACGCAGTATTTT | CATRGPSGTDTQYF
TRBJ2-7 | TRBV6-1 | . | TRBD2 | TGTGCCAGCAGCCCGCGGGGGGGATTAGTTAACGAGCAGTACTTC | CASSPRGGLVNEQYF
TRBJ2-1 | TRBV5-4 | once | TRBD2 | TGTGCCAGCAGCTCGGCGGGTAGCGGGACCTGGAATGAGCAGTTCTTC | CASSSAGSGTWNEQFF
TRBJ2-7 | TRBV25-1 | . | . | TGTGCCAGCAGACAGGTGAACTCCTACGAGCAGTACTTC | CASRQVNSYEQYF
TRBJ2-1 | TRBV7-3 | . | TRBD2 | TGTGCCAGCAGATTTCGACTAGCGGGAGACAATGAGCAGTTCTTC | CASRFRLAGDNEQFF
TRBJ1-2 | TRBV6-1 | . | . | TGTGCCAGCAGTGGAGGAACAGGGACAAACTATGGCTACACCTTC | CASSGGTGTNYGYTF
TRBJ2-2 | TRBV7-9 | . | . | TGTGCCAGCAGCTTAGCCCCGTATCGGGCAAACACCGGGGAGCTGTTTTTT | CASSLAPYRANTGELFF
TRBJ1-1 | TRBV29-1 | . | . | TGCAGCGTTGAACAGGGGTTGAACACTGAAGCTTTCTTT | CSVEQGLNTEAFF
TRBJ1-4 | TRBV7-9 | . | TRBD1 | TGTGCCAGCAGCCTCGGGACAGGGGACGAAAAACTGTTTTTT | CASSLGTGDEKLFF
TRBJ1-6 | TRBV27 | . | TRBD1 | TGTGCCAGCAGTTTAACCGACAGGGGCGGGGCACCCCTCCACTTT | CASSLTDRGGAPLHF
TRBJ2-7 | TRBV4-2 | . | . | TGTGCCAGCAGCCACCCTAGGGCCTACGAGCAGTACTTC | CASSHPRAYEQYF
TRBJ1-3 | TRBV2 | . | . | TGTGCCAGCAGGGGCCTTAGGTCTGGAAACACCATATATTTT | CASRGLRSGNTIYF
TRBJ1-1 | TRBV19 | . | . | TGTGCCAGTAGTATAGGCCCCCCCGGGACCCTCAGAATGAACACTGAAGCTTTCTTT | CASSIGPPGTLRMNTEAFF
TRBJ2-7 | TRBV5-1 | . | TRBD1 | TGCGCCAGCAGCGAGCAGGGGGCCTCCTACGAGCAGTACTTC | CASSEQGASYEQYF
TRBJ2-5 | TRBV5-1 | . | . | TGCGCCAGCACCACCCAGGACCAAGAGACCCAGTACTTC | CASTTQDQETQYF
TRBJ2-7 | TRBV14 | . | TRBD1 | TGTGCCAGCAGCCAAGCCCCCCCGGACAGGGGCTCCTACGAGCAGTACTTC | CASSQAPPDRGSYEQYF
TRBJ1-4 | TRBV7-2 | . | TRBD1 | TGTGCCAGCAGTCATCCGGGACAGGCCTTTGGGAAACTGTTTTTT | CASSHPGQAFGKLFF
TRBJ2-5 | TRBV7-9 | . | . | TGTGCCAGCAGTTTCCGGGGCCTTGAGACCCAGTACTTC | CASSFRGLETQYF
TRBJ2-5 | TRBV2 | . | . | TGTGCCAGCAGCGAAGTCCCCAAGGAGACCCAGTACTTC | CASSEVPKETQYF
TRBJ2-1 | TRBV7-9 | . | TRBD2 | TGTGCCAGCAGCTTTGCTACTAGCGGGGGGTACAATGAGCAGTTCTTC | CASSFATSGGYNEQFF
TRBJ2-1 | TRBV2 | . | . | TGTGCCAGCAGGGTGGGGGGTCGCGATGAGCAGTTCTTC | CASRVGGRDEQFF